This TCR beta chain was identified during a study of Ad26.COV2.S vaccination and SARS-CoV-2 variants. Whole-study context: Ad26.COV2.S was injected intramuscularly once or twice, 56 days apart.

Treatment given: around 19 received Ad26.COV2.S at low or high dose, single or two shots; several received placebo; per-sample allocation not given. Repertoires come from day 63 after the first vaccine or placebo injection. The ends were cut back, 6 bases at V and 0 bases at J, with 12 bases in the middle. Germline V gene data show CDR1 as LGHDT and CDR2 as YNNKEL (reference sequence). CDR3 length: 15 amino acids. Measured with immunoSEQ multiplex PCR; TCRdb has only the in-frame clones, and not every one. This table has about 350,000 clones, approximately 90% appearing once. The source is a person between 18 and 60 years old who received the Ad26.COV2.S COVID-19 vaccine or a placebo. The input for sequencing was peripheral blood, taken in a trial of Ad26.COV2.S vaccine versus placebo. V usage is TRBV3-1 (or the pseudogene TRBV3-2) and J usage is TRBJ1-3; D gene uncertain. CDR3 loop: CASRPTVDSGNTIYF. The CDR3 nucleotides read TGTGCCAGCAGACCGACGGTTGACTCTGGAAACACCATATATTTT.